Below, one TCR beta chain is given with its context. Antigen specificity is unknown. This sample is drawn from a study of cytomegalovirus exposure and HLA in healthy donors. Use of 60 Vbeta and 13 Jbeta primers characterized the PCR. The table came from immunoSEQ multiplex PCR; TCRdb's copy has only in-frame clones and leaves some out. The sample records 270,000 or so clones, 85% to 95% being singletons. The germline V and J ends were trimmed by 6 bases and 5 bases, with 26 bases remaining between them. The germline V gene has CDR1 MDHEN and CDR2 SYDVKM. The CDR3 spans 18 residues. Study-level findings and limits: Analyzed later, association rates of TCRs varied across HLA loci, with DRB1 most and HLA-C fewest. The classifier, whose performance was assessed in both the original and validation cohorts, reportedly diagnosed cytomegalovirus status with high specificity and sensitivity.

This receptor was obtained from a girl aged 2 to 9 in good health and CMV-seronegative. The chain is built from TRBV28 and TRBJ1-5, with TRBD1 as a possible D gene (5 bases). The specimen sequenced was PBMCs. CDR3 protein: CASSLQTGAGVQYQPQHF. The CDR3 DNA reads as TGTGCCAGCAGCTTGCAAACTGGGGCCGGAGTACAATATCAGCCCCAGCATTTT.